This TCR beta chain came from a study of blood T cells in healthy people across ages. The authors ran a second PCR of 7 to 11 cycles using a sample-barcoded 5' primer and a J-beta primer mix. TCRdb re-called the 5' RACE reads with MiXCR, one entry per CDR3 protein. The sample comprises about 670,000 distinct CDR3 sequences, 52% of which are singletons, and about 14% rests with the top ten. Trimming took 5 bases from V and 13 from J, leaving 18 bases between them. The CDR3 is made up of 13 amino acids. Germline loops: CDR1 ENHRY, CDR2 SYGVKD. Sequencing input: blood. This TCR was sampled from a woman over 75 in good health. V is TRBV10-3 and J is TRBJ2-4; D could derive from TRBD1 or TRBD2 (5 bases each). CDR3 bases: TGTGCCATCAGTACGACGACCAGCAGGGAGCAGTACTTC. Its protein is CAISTTTSREQYF.